These T cell receptor beta chains were read from a single sample in a study of identical twins. TCRdb reanalysed the 5' RACE reads using MiXCR and keeps one entry per CDR3 protein. The sample carries about 890,000 distinct CDR3 sequences, roughly 12% recorded once. These data also featured in a second study, about yellow fever vaccine responses in identical twins.

Specimen: PBMCs. Receptor source: a young woman in good health. Both conserved end residues are part of each CDR3. A D gene is named only where the DNA matches it firmly. Clone size is stated in some rows and not others, as once, few, many or a class when expanded.

>TRBV20-1|.|TRBJ1-4|few
CSASSGGTANEKLFF
TGCAGTGCTAGTTCGGGGGGGACGGCTAATGAAAAACTGTTTTTT
>TRBV4-1|.|TRBJ2-5|many
CASSQEVQGRETQYF
TGCGCCAGCAGCCAAGAGGTCCAAGGGAGGGAGACCCAGTACTTC
>TRBV20-1|.|TRBJ2-3|.
CSAQASTDTQYF
TGCAGTGCTCAGGCCAGCACAGATACGCAGTATTTT
>TRBV28|TRBD1|TRBJ2-6|.
CASSFGQGVTGANVLTF
TGTGCCAGCAGTTTTGGGCAGGGGGTCACTGGGGCCAACGTCCTGACTTTC
>TRBV4-1|TRBD2|TRBJ2-7|.
CASSQDFYGGGVYEQYF
TGCGCCAGCAGCCAAGATTTCTATGGGGGGGGAGTCTACGAGCAGTACTTC
>TRBV5-1|.|TRBJ2-3|many
CASSFSGASTDTQYF
TGCGCCAGCAGCTTCAGCGGAGCTAGCACAGATACGCAGTATTTT
>TRBV3-1|.|TRBJ2-1|.
CASSQVPGAYNEQFF
TGTGCCAGCAGCCAAGTGCCAGGAGCCTACAATGAGCAGTTCTTC
>TRBV5-6|.|TRBJ1-3|many
CASSPYKISGNTIYF
TGTGCCAGCAGCCCATACAAGATCTCTGGAAACACCATATATTTT
>TRBV7-2|.|TRBJ2-5|few
CASAAGAQETQYF
TGTGCCAGTGCGGCGGGGGCCCAAGAGACCCAGTACTTC
>TRBV12-3/TRBV12-4|.|TRBJ1-3|many
CASQIGQPRNTIYF
TGTGCCAGCCAGATCGGACAGCCCAGGAACACCATATATTTT
>TRBV7-9|TRBD2|TRBJ2-2|.
CASSGTSGGTFTGELFF
TGTGCCAGCAGCGGGACTAGCGGGGGGACCTTCACCGGGGAGCTGTTTTTT
>TRBV20-1|TRBD1|TRBJ2-1|many
CSARAGTGGYNEQFF
TGCAGTGCTAGAGCCGGGACAGGGGGCTACAATGAGCAGTTCTTC
>TRBV5-1|TRBD2|TRBJ2-1|many
CASSFGTWRGGYNEQFF
TGCGCCAGCAGCTTTGGCACCTGGCGGGGGGGTTACAATGAGCAGTTCTTC
>TRBV4-2|TRBD1|TRBJ1-5|many
CASSHGGQGGYNQPQHF
TGTGCCAGCAGCCATGGGGGACAGGGGGGATACAATCAGCCCCAGCATTTT
>TRBV6-2/TRBV6-3|.|TRBJ2-1|.
CASSYEFESAYNEQFF
TGTGCCAGCAGTTACGAATTTGAGTCGGCGTACAATGAGCAGTTCTTC
>TRBV10-3|TRBD2|TRBJ2-4|few
CAISDGQAGAHIQYF
TGTGCCATCAGTGACGGCCAAGCGGGAGCACACATTCAGTACTTC
>TRBV6-2/TRBV6-3|.|TRBJ2-4|.
CASSYSDYIQYF
TGTGCCAGCAGTTACTCCGATTACATTCAGTACTTC
>TRBV6-1|.|TRBJ1-1|.
CASREQGLNTEAFF
TGTGCCAGCAGGGAACAGGGATTGAACACTGAAGCTTTCTTT
>TRBV12-3/TRBV12-4|.|TRBJ1-1|few
CASRAMEAVTEAFF
TGTGCCAGCAGAGCCATGGAGGCGGTTACTGAAGCTTTCTTT
>TRBV11-2|.|TRBJ2-2|few
CASSLGLPGNTGELFF
TGTGCCAGCAGCTTAGGTCTCCCAGGGAACACCGGGGAGCTGTTTTTT
>TRBV6-1|.|TRBJ2-1|.
CASKGFEQFF
TGTGCCAGCAAAGGCTTTGAGCAGTTCTTC
>TRBV14|.|TRBJ1-2|few
CASSQDRRNNYGYTF
TGTGCCAGCAGCCAAGATCGACGGAATAACTATGGCTACACCTTC
>TRBV15|.|TRBJ2-2|.
CATSRVLARAGELFF
TGTGCCACCAGCAGAGTATTGGCCCGGGCCGGGGAGCTGTTTTTT
>TRBV6-5|.|TRBJ2-1|few
CASSYSIAGSYNEQFF
TGTGCCAGCAGTTACTCGATTGCGGGCTCCTACAATGAGCAGTTCTTC
>TRBV5-1|TRBD2|TRBJ2-1|.
CASSLALSGSGNEQFF
TGCGCCAGCAGCTTGGCCCTTAGCGGGAGCGGCAATGAGCAGTTCTTC